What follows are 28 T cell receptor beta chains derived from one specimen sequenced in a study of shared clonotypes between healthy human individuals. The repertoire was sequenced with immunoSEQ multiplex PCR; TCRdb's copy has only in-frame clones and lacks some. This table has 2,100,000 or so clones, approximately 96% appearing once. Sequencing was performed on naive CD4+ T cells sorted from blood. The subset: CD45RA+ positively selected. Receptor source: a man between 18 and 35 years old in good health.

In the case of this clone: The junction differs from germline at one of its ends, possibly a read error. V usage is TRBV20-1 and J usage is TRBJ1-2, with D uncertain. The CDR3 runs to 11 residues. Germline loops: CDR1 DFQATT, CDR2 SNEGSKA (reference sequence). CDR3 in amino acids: CRARTVSGYTF. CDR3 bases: TGCAGGGCTAGGACTGTGAGTGGTTACACCTTC.

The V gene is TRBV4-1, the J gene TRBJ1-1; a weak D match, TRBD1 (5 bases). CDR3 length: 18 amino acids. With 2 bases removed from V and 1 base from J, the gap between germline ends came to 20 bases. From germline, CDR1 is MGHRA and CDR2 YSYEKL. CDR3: CASSQLVRMQDKNTEAFF. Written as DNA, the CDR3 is TGCGCCAGCAGCCAATTGGTCCGGATGCAGGACAAGAACACTGAAGCTTTCTTT.

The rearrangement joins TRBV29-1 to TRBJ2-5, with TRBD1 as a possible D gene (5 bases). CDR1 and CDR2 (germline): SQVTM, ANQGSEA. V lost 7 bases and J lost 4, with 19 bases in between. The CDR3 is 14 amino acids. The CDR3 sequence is CSGGSGFLGETQYF. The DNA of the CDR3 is TGCAGCGGCGGATCAGGGTTTCTCGGAGAGACCCAGTACTTC. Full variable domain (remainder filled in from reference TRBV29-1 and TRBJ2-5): SAVISQKPSRDICQRGTSLTIQCQVDSQVTMMFWYRQQPGQSLTLIATANQGSEATYESGFVIDKFPISRPNLTFSTLTVSNMSPEDSSIYLCSGGSGFLGETQYFGPGTRLLVL.

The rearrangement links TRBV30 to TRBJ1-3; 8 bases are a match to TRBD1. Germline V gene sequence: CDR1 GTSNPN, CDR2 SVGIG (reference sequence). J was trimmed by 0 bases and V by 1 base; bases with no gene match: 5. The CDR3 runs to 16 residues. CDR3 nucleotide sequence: TGTGCCTGGAGTGGGTTTGGGACAGGCTCTGGAAACACCATATATTTT. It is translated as CAWSGFGTGSGNTIYF. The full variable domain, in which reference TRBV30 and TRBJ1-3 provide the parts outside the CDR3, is SQTIHQWPATLVQPVGSPLSLECTVEGTSNPNLYWYRQAAGRGLQLLFYSVGIGQISSEVPQNLSASRPQDRQFILSSKKLLLSDSGFYLCAWSGFGTGSGNTIYFGEGSWLTVV.

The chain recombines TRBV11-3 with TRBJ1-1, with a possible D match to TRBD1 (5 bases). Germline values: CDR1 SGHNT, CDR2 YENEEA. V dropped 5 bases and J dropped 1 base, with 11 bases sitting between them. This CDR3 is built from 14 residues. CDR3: CASSPGLGNTEAFF. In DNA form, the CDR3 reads TGTGCCAGCAGCCCGGGGCTTGGGAACACTGAAGCTTTCTTT.

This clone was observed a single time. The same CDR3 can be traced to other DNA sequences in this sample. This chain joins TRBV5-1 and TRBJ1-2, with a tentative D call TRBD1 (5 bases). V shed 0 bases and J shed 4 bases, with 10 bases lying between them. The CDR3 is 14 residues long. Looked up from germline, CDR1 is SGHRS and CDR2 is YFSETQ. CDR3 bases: TGCGCCAGCAGCTTGGTAGGGGCTGGCTATGGCTACACCTTC. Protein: CASSLVGAGYGYTF.

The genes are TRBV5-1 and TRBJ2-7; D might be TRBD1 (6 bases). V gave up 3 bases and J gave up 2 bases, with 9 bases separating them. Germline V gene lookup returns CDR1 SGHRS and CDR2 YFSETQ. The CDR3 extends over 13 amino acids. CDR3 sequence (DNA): TGCGCCAGCAGCTGGGACACAACCTACGAGCAGTACTTC. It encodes CASSWDTTYEQYF.

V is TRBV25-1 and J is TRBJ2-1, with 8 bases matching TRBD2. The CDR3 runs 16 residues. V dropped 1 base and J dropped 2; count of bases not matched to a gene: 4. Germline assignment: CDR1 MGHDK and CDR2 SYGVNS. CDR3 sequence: CASSEWGGRTYNEQFF. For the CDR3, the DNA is TGTGCCAGCAGTGAATGGGGCGGGAGGACCTACAATGAGCAGTTCTTC.

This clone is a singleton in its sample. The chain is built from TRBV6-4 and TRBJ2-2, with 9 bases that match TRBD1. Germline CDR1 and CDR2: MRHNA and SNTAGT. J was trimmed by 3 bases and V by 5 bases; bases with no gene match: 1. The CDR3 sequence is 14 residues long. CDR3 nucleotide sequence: TGTGCCAGCAGTAGGGACAGGGACACCGGGGAGCTGTTTTTT. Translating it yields CASSRDRDTGELFF.

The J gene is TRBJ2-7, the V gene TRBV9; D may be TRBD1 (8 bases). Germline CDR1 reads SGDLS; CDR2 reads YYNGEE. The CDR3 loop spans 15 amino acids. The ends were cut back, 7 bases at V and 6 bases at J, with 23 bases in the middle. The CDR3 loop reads CASSQGGAYQGEQYF. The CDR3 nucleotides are TGTGCCAGCTCACAGGGGGGGGCCTACCAGGGCGAGCAGTACTTC.

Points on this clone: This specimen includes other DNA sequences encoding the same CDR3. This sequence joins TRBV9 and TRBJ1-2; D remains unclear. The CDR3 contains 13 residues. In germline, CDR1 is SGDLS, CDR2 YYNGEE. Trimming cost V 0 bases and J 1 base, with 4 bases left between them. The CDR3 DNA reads TGTGCCAGCAGCGTAGATGTTAACTATGGCTACACCTTC. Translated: CASSVDVNYGYTF.

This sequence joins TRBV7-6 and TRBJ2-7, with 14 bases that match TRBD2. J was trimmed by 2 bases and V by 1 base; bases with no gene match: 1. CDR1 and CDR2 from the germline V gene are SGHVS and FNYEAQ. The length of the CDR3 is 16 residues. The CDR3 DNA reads TGTGCCAGCAGCTTAGGGGGACTAGCGGGAGCCTACGAGCAGTACTTC. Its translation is CASSLGGLAGAYEQYF.

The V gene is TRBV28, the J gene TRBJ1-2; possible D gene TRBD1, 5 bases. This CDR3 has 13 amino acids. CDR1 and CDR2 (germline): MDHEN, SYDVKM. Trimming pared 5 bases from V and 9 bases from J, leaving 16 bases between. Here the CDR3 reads CASSTGTPPSYTF. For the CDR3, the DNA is TGTGCCAGCAGTACCGGGACGCCCCCCAGCTACACCTTC.

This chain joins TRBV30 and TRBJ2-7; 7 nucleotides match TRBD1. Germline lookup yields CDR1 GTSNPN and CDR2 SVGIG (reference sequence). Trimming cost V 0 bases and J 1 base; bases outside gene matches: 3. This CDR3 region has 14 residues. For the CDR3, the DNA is TGTGCCTGGAGTGTATGGGGACAGTCCTACGAGCAGTACTTC. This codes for CAWSVWGQSYEQYF. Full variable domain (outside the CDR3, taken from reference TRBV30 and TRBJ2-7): SQTIHQWPATLVQPVGSPLSLECTVEGTSNPNLYWYRQAAGRGLQLLFYSVGIGQISSEVPQNLSASRPQDRQFILSSKKLLLSDSGFYLCAWSVWGQSYEQYFGPGTRLTVT.

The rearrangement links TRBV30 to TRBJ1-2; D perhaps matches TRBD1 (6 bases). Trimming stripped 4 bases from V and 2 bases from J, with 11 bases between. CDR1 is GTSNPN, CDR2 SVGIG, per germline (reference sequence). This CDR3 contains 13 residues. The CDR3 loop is CAWIRGGNYGYTF. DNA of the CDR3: TGTGCCTGGATCAGGGGAGGAAACTATGGCTACACCTTC.

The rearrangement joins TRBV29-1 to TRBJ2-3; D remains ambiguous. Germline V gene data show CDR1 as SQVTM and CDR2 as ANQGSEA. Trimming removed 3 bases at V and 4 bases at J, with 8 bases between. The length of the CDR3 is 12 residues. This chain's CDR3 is CSVDQRSDTQYF. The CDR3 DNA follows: TGCAGCGTTGACCAACGGTCAGATACGCAGTATTTT.

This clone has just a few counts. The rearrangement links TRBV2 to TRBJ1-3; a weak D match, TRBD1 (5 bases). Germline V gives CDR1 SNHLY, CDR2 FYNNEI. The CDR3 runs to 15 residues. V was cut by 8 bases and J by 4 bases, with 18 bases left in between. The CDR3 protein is CASATEGPIGNTIYF. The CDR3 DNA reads TGTGCCAGCGCCACGGAGGGGCCCATAGGAAACACCATATATTTT.

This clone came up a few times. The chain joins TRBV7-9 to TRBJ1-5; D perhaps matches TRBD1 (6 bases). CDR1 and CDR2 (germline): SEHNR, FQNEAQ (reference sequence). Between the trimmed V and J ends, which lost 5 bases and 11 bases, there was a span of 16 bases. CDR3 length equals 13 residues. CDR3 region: CASSPQGRQAQHF. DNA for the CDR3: TGTGCCAGCAGCCCACAGGGAAGGCAGGCCCAGCATTTT.

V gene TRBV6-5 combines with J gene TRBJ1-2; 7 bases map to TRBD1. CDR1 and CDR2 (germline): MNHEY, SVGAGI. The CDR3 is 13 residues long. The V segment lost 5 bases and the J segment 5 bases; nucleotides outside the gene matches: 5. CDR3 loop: CASSPDRSYGYTF. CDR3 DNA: TGTGCCAGCAGTCCGGACAGGTCTTATGGCTACACCTTC.

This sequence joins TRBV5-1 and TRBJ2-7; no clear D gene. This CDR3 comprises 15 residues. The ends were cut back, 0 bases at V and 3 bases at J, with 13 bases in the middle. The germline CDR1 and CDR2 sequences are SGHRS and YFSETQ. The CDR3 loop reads CASSLVGNSVYEQYF. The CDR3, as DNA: TGCGCCAGCAGCTTGGTTGGGAACTCTGTCTACGAGCAGTACTTC.

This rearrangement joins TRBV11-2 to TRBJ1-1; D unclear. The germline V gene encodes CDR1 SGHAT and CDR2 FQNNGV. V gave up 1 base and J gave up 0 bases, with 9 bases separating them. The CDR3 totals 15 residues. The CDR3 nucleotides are TGTGCCAGCAGCTTAGCGATGAGCTTGAACACTGAAGCTTTCTTT. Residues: CASSLAMSLNTEAFF.

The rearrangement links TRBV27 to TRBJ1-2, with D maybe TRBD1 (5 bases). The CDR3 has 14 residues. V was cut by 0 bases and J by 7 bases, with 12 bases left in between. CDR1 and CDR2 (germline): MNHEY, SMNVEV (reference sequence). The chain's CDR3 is CASSLSRGTSGYTF. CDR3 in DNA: TGTGCCAGCAGTTTATCGAGAGGGACCTCTGGCTACACCTTC.

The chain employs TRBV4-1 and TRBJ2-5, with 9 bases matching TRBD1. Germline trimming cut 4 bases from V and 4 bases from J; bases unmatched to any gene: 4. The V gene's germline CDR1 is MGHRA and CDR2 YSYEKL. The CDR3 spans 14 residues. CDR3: CASSLQGARETQYF. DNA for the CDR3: TGCGCCAGCAGCCTACAGGGGGCGCGAGAGACCCAGTACTTC.

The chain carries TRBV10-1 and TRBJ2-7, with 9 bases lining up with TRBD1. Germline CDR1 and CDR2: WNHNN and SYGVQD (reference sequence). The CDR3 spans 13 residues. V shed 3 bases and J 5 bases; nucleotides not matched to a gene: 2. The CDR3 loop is CASSEQGADEQYF. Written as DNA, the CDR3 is TGCGCCAGCAGTGAACAGGGGGCTGACGAGCAGTACTTC.

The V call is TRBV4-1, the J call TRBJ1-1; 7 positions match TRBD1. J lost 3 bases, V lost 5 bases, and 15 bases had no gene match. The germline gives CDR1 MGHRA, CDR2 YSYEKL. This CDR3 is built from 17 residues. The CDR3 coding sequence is TGCGCCAGCAGCTTATTTTATCCCGGGACAGACTACACTGAAGCTTTCTTT. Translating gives CASSLFYPGTDYTEAFF.

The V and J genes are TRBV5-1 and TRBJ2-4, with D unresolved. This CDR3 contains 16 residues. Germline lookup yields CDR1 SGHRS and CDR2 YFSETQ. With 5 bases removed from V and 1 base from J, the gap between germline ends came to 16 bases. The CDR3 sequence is CASSADPISAKNIQYF. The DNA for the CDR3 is TGCGCCAGCAGTGCCGACCCGATATCGGCCAAAAACATTCAGTACTTC.

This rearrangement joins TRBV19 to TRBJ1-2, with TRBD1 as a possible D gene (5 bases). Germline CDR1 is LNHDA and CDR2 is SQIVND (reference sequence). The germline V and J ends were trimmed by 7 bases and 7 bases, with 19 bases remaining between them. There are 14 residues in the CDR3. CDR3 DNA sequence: TGTGCCAGTACCCACCCGGGGGAGCTGCTTGGCTACACCTTC. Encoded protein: CASTHPGELLGYTF.

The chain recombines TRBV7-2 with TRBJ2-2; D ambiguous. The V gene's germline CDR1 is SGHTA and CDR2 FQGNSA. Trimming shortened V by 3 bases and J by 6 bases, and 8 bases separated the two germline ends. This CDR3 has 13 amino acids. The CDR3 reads CASSFPASGELFF. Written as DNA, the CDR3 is TGTGCCAGCAGCTTTCCGGCGTCCGGGGAGCTGTTTTTT.